This entry is about one T cell receptor (beta chain). It has no known antigen specificity. Within one base of it there is no much larger clone, and no base qualities were kept. This record belongs to a study of cytomegalovirus exposure and HLA in healthy donors (dated by TCRdb to about 2017). Some background on the complete study: An earlier analysis of roughly 500 of the donors reported more than 250 Gb of sequence data and 100 million to 140 million unique TCR beta sequences from 190 million or so T cells. Around 300 gigabases of sequencing data and 70 million to 85 million unique TCR sequences were included in an early release covering around 600 HLA-typed donors. The genetic ancestry cluster associated with self-reported Caucasian donors included over 65% of the approximately 430 genotyped donors. The aim of the study was to test whether cataloging public T cell receptors could identify signatures of past pathogen exposure. The study used immunosequencing to profile the T cell repertoires of more than 650 subjects and linked those repertoires to cytomegalovirus serostatus. A separate validation cohort of 100 to 150 different subjects was used in addition to the roughly 700-subject first cohort. The study combined high-throughput TCR immunosequencing, statistical association of individual TCRs with disease status, and machine learning to predict cytomegalovirus infection status. In a later analysis, previously published TCR beta repertoires from about 640 donors were re-analyzed and high-resolution HLA genotyping was added so that TCR occurrence patterns could be studied. Rather than drawing on any new phenotypic data, the later analysis identified candidate immune exposures from TCR beta sequences and the way those sequences occurred across donors. An earlier analysis of roughly 580 of the donors used high-throughput TCR beta sequencing to judge whether each TCR beta V gene segment behaved as functional or pseudogenic. Donor age, sex, ethnicity and CMV serostatus were compiled alongside the repertoire data. A later genetic analysis used genome-wide SNP genotypes for about three fifths of the 666 donors, treating that subset as a discovery cohort. Every discovery cohort repertoire had been produced on one sequencing platform. Class I and class II HLA loci were covered by the typing at four-digit resolution. Typing coverage differed by locus: A, B, C, DRB1 and DQB1 were typed in roughly 629-630 donors, DQA1 in about 550, DPA1 in some 600, and DPB1 in just under 480. Five DR-DQ haplotypes were treated as single units for association and clustering because of strong linkage in the cohort. Among some 400 genotyped donors of the cohort, an average of approximately 240,000 unique TCR beta nucleotide sequences was sequenced per donor, of which approximately 19% were non-productive. The full study reports these points: Sequencing depth was assumed to be roughly uniform across donors in the presence/absence analyses, though that assumption may not hold. In the study, some 180 TCR beta chains were listed as associated with cytomegalovirus. At a false discovery rate of 0.05, a later analysis linked roughly 17,000 TCR beta sequences to specific HLA alleles. The earlier analysis of approximately 590 of the donors excluded approximately 15 rarely observed V segments, including chromosome 9 orphons, because counts were too low. The classifier was reported to diagnose cytomegalovirus status with high specificity and sensitivity in both the original cohort and the validation cohort. Strong co-occurrence of HLA alleles, especially DR and DQ, made assigning TCR associations to individual alleles difficult. The authors suggested that the approach could potentially be generalized to other disease states and immunological phenotypes. CMV serostatus was the only immune exposure information available for the cohort. Because some donors lacked HLA typing at each locus, the association tests relied only on the typed subset. This cohort had only TCR beta chains sequenced, and the lack of alpha or paired-chain data limited which features could be detected. While some public TCRs were present in many individuals, most TCR sequences turned up only very rarely across donors. A group of highly shared sequence variants was considered likely to be a technical artifact of the sequencing pipeline. In a later analysis, HLA-associated TCR beta chains showed more clonal expansion and lower generation probabilities than non-associated chains that were equally common. Several of the top co-occurrence clusters appeared to be linked to parvovirus B19, influenza, CMV and Epstein-Barr virus, according to a later analysis. In a later analysis, the rate of TCR association differed among HLA loci, with DRB1 alleles having the most associated TCRs and HLA-C alleles having the fewest. According to a later analysis, most CMV-associated TCR beta chains appeared to be HLA-restricted, and the HLA associations seemed to be driven largely by CMV exposure. Correlated functional status among segregating V segments might be attributable to linkage disequilibrium, but an unknown experimental factor could not be ruled out. In vitro tests confirmed that a few of the cytomegalovirus-associated TCR beta chains recognize cytomegalovirus antigens. V-gene and J-gene trimming of TCR beta chains was associated with a missense DCLRE1C variant in a later genetic analysis, and the association was replicated in an independent cohort. In an earlier analysis of several hundred of the donors, most TCR beta V segments were observed in productive rearrangements about 90% or about 30% of the time, broadly matching IMGT annotations. A further reported finding was that TCR beta sequences accurately predicted the HLA-A and HLA-B alleles for most subjects in the first cohort. A later genetic analysis reported fewer N-insertions in productive TCRs among donors in an Asian-associated ancestry cluster than the 666-donor mean.

Library construction relied on the immunoSEQ multiplex PCR assay. For the multiplex PCR, a mixture combining 60 forward primers for TCR Vbeta segments and 13 reverse primers for TCR Jbeta segments was used. The CDR3 region of rearranged TCR beta genes was amplified from genomic DNA by a multiplex PCR assay. On the Illumina HiSeq System, the amplified TCR beta libraries were sequenced as 87-base-pair reads. As for the original processing: A later analysis counted about 80 million unique TCR beta chains across the 500 to 850 repertoires, and about 10 million of these chains were shared by at least two donors. Raw reads were error-corrected and collapsed into unique sequences with a nearest-neighbor algorithm that merged closely related sequences to remove PCR and sequencing errors. Alignment of CDR3 sequences to IMGT reference sequences was used to assign V, D and J gene segments. Each retained sequence needed at least a six-nucleotide match to both a V gene segment and a J gene segment. Rearrangements were called productive when the CDR3 lacked stop codons and stayed in frame with V and J; all others were non-productive. Following IMGT convention, CDR3 was defined as the stretch from the second conserved V-encoded cysteine to the conserved J-encoded phenylalanine. The earlier analysis of 450 to 750 of the donors excluded any sequence lacking an unambiguous match to a single V gene segment. An earlier analysis of several hundred of the donors called V segments functional above 56.7% productive rearrangements and segregating when the between-donor standard deviation exceeded 5%. A statistical classification framework was built for diagnosing cytomegalovirus status from the catalog of TCR beta chain sequences. A later analysis assigned V and J genes by comparing TCR nucleotide sequences with IMGT/GENE-DB human TR gene sequences. Using the TCRdist pipeline, a later analysis assigned CDR3 sequences along with most-parsimonious VDJ recombination scenarios. In a later analysis, each TCR beta chain was defined by its CDR3 amino acid sequence together with its V-gene family, and reads lacking a unique V-gene family were excluded. In a later analysis, around 600 highly shared, low-generation-probability nucleotide sequences were removed to address suspected cross-contamination and a sequencing artifact. For each public chain, a later analysis derived a clonal expansion index from normalized ranks of inferred template counts within each repertoire. In a later analysis, generation probabilities were computed with a VDJ recombination model fitted to out-of-frame rearrangements, and the resulting probabilities were checked against IGoR. A later analysis scored TCR-TCR, TCR-HLA and TCR-CMV co-occurrence with hypergeometric tests, applying a repertoire-size bias correction to TCR pairs. False discovery rates were estimated in a later analysis by permuting HLA or CMV assignments 20 times. In a later analysis, co-occurring TCRs were grouped using DBSCAN, and TCRdist sequence similarity was added for clustering within HLA-allele-positive subsets. Co-occurrence clustering excluded repertoires with fewer than 30,000 or more than 120,000 public chains, plus five with anomalous nucleotide sharing. Drawn from immuneACCESS, this table holds only the in-frame rearrangements with V and J called that TCRdb kept. Clones are partly lost; checked studies trace under half to an unresolved V gene and leave the rest unexplained. The D gene and trimming were derived from the DNA, and the V and J assignments and clone size from that table. The sample data list 200,000 to 250,000 clones, and around 89% of these were observed just once. 0.9% to 1.1% of the sample is taken by the ten largest.

The cohort was made up of roughly 670 healthy bone marrow donors. At the time of sampling, all cohort members were nominally healthy, though unrecorded immune exposures were likely present. The donor tested CMV seronegative, placing the donor among the 352 seronegative members of the cohort. Every donor gave a peripheral blood sample, and the peripheral blood mononuclear cells from that sample were used for TCR beta sequencing. The Qiagen DNeasy Blood Extraction Kit was used to extract genomic DNA from the blood cell samples. The clonotype was recovered from a woman aged 18-29 years in good health and CMV-seronegative. Sequencing input: PBMCs.

The base sequence is TGTGCCAGCAGCGTAAATCAGGGAAGGAATTCACCCCTCCACTTT. It specifies CASSVNQGRNSPLHF. The chain couples TRBV9 to TRBJ1-6, with a weak D call of TRBD1 (5 bases match). V is shortened by 1 base, J by 7 bases, and the region joining them spans 12 bases. CDR1 SGDLS and CDR2 YYNGEE are derived from the germline V gene. Reading from cysteine to phenylalanine, the CDR3 counts 15 amino acids. This entry keeps only the CDR3 DNA: 45 bases, framed from base 1.